The next 10 T cell receptor beta chains were all read from a single sample in a study of CD8+ T cells in alopecia areata. RNA extraction and reverse transcription yielded cDNA as sequencing template. Only in-frame clones appear in the TCRdb table, and some are missing; sequencing was by immunoSEQ multiplex PCR. The sample includes tens of thousands of clones, more than 65% of them seen just once. Sample treatment: oral pan-JAK inhibitor, 5-10 mg twice daily. The sequences come from CD8+ T cells sorted from blood, collected around week 46, from a patient treated with tofacitinib. The receptors originated from a human donor with alopecia areata.

The genes are TRBV10-1 and TRBJ2-3; 12 positions agree with TRBD1. The CDR3 extends over 15 amino acids. Looked up from germline, CDR1 is WNHNN and CDR2 is SYGVQD (reference sequence). V trimming: 9 bases; J trimming: 5 bases; junction bases outside the gene matches: 9. CDR3 residues: CASRSGTGGQDTQYF. In DNA form, the CDR3 reads TGCGCCAGTCGATCCGGGACAGGGGGCCAAGATACGCAGTATTTT.

V usage is TRBV30 and J usage is TRBJ1-5, with D tentatively TRBD1 (5 bases). Germline V gives CDR1 GTSNPN, CDR2 SVGIG (reference sequence). Between the trimmed V and J ends, which lost 0 bases and 3 bases, there was a span of 12 bases. The CDR3 spans 15 residues. The CDR3 DNA reads as TGTGCCTGGAGTGTGAGGGGAAGCATCAATCAGCCCCAGCATTTT. The encoded protein is CAWSVRGSINQPQHF.

In its sample, this clone was seen a few times. The chain recombines TRBV15 with TRBJ1-1; D remains ambiguous. The CDR3 covers 12 residues. V lost 5 bases and J 1 base, leaving 5 bases between the germline ends. The germline V gene encodes CDR1 LNHNV and CDR2 YYDKDF (reference sequence). Here the CDR3 reads CATSLGNTEAFF. CDR3 coding DNA: TGTGCCACCAGCCTGGGGAACACTGAAGCTTTCTTT.

The J gene is TRBJ1-5, the V gene TRBV27; TRBD1 agrees at 7 bases. The CDR3 covers 14 residues. Trimming took 5 bases from V and 6 from J; bases not matched to a gene: 7. Germline CDR1 MNHEY, CDR2 SMNVEV (reference sequence). CDR3 residues: CASSQTGWGQPQHF. For the CDR3, the DNA is TGTGCCAGCAGTCAGACAGGGTGGGGTCAGCCCCAGCATTTT.

The genes are TRBV15 and TRBJ2-5, with TRBD1 as a possible D gene (5 bases). The tail of the sequence fits TRBJ2-7 better, so the J call may be wrong. Looked up from germline, CDR1 is LNHNV and CDR2 is YYDKDF (reference sequence). The CDR3 is made up of 13 amino acids. In nucleotides, the CDR3 is TGTGCCACCAGCAGAGGTGGACAATACGAGCAGTACTTC. Translating it yields CATSRGGQYEQYF.

This clone was observed once. This sequence joins TRBV30 and TRBJ1-2; D is perhaps TRBD1 (5 bases). Trimming took 0 bases from V and 7 from J, leaving 12 bases between them. This CDR3 region has 13 residues. Per the germline V gene, CDR1 is GTSNPN and CDR2 is SVGIG (reference sequence). Here the CDR3 DNA reads TGTGCCTGGAGTGTAGGGGCTGGGCTTGGCTACACCTTC. Its protein is CAWSVGAGLGYTF.

The CDR3 protein is CASSPRGADGYTF. CDR3 nucleotide sequence: TGTGCCAGCAGCCCCCGAGGGGCGGATGGCTACACCTTC. V gene TRBV11-3 combines with J gene TRBJ1-2, with D maybe TRBD1 (5 bases). This CDR3 has 13 residues. Trimming removed 5 bases from V and 6 bases from J, with 13 bases in between. Germline V gene lookup returns CDR1 SGHNT and CDR2 YENEEA.

The chain recombines TRBV7-9 with TRBJ1-2; a possible D gene is TRBD1 (5 bases). Germline V gene lookup returns CDR1 SEHNR and CDR2 FQNEAQ (reference sequence). There are 15 residues in the CDR3. Trimming pared 8 bases from V and 4 bases from J, leaving 20 bases between. CDR3 in DNA: TGTGCCAGCGAGCCCACCAGGGTCTCCAGCTATGGCTACACCTTC. It specifies CASEPTRVSSYGYTF.

This clone is classed as medium-sized. The rearrangement joins TRBV11-3 to TRBJ2-7; D unclear. From germline, CDR1 is SGHNT and CDR2 YENEEA. Trimming took off 4 bases at V and 6 bases at J, with 16 bases between the two ends. CDR3 size: 14 residues. DNA of the CDR3: TGTGCCAGCAGCTCCCCCGTGGGGTTCTCCGAGCAGTACTTC. Translating gives CASSSPVGFSEQYF. Supplemented by reference TRBV11-3 and TRBJ2-7, the full variable domain reads EAGVVQSPRYKIIEKKQPVAFWCNPISGHNTLYWYLQNLGQGPELLIRYENEEAVDDSQLPKDRFSAERLKGVDSTLKIQPAELGDSAVYLCASSSPVGFSEQYFGPGTRLTVT.

This chain links TRBV25-1 with TRBJ1-2; D gene unclear. CDR1 and CDR2 from the germline V gene are MGHDK and SYGVNS. V was clipped by 5 bases and J by 4 bases, with 2 bases between them. The CDR3 consists of 10 residues. In nucleotides, the CDR3 is TGTGCCAGCAGTTTCTATGGCTACACCTTC. This translates into CASSFYGYTF.